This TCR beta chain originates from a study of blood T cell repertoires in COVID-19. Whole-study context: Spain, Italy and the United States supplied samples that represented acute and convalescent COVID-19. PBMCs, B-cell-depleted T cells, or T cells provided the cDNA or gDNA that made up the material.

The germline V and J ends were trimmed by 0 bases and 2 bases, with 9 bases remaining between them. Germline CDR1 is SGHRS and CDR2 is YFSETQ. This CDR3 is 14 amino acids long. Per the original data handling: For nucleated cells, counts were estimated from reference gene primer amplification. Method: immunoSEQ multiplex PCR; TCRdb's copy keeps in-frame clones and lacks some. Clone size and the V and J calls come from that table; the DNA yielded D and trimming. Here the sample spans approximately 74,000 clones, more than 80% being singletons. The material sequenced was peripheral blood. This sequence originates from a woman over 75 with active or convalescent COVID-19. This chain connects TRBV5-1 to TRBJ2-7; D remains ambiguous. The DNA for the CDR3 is TGCGCCAGCAGCTTGGGGCCGCAACCCTACGAGCAGTACTTC. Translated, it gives CASSLGPQPYEQYF.